This TCR beta chain was profiled in a study of shared clonotypes between healthy human individuals. Study information: Plates per donor: three CD4 naive, three CD4 memory, two CD8 naive, one CD8 memory. Notes on the study in general: An expected dependence of interdonor clonotype sharing on sequencing depth was noted.

As for this clone: Its target is not known.

Adults of Caucasian background living in Nashville, Tennessee made up all donors. CDR1 and CDR2 from the germline V gene are SEHNR and FQNEAQ (reference sequence). The V gene lost 3 bases and the J gene lost 2 bases, with 14 bases spanning the gap. The CDR3 totals 15 residues. Libraries were prepared by immunoSEQ multiplex PCR; TCRdb keeps only in-frame clonotypes and omits some of them. The sample yields a few million clones, less than 95% seen once. V usage is TRBV7-9 and J usage is TRBJ2-7; no reliable D call. This clonotype was obtained from a man aged 18 to 35 in good health. Some clones in this sample may be carry-over from other donors' samples. Sequencing used naive CD4+ T cells from PBMCs. Sample subset: CD45RA+ positively selected. CDR3 amino acids: CASSFESLATYEQYF. DNA of the CDR3: TGTGCCAGCAGCTTCGAGTCGCTGGCAACCTACGAGCAGTACTTC. Full variable domain (remainder filled in from reference TRBV7-9 and TRBJ2-7): DTGVSQNPRHKITKRGQNVTFRCDPISEHNRLYWYRQTLGQGPEFLTYFQNEAQLEKSRLLSDRFSAERPKGSFSTLEIQRTEQGDSAMYLCASSFESLATYEQYFGPGTRLTVT.